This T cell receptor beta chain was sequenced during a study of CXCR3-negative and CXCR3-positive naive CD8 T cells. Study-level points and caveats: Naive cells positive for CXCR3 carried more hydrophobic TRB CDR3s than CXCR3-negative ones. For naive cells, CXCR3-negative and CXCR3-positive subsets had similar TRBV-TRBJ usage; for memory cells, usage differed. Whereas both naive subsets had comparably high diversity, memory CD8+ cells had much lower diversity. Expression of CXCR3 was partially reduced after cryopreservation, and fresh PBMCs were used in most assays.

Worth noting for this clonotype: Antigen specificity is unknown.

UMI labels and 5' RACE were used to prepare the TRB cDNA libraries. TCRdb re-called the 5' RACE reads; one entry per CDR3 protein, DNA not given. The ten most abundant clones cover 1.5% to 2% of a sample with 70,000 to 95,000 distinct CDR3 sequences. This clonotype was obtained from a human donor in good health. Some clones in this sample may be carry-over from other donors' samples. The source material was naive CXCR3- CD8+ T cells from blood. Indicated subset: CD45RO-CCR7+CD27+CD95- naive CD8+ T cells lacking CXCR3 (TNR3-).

The CDR3 sequence: CASSLGVNQPQHF. This chain joins TRBV7-9 and TRBJ1-5. The CDR3 is made up of 13 amino acids. Germline CDR1 and CDR2: SEHNR and FQNEAQ (reference sequence).